Listed below are T cell receptor beta chains from one sample, sequenced in a study of response to subunit inactivated influenza vaccine. TCRdb ran MiXCR on the RT-PCR reads and lists one entry per CDR3 protein. The sample lists more than 450,000 distinct CDR3 sequences, 10% to 12% seen once, with roughly 11% in the top ten. These data also formed part of another study, on T cells expressing NK-cell markers.

The sequencing here drew on PBMCs from blood, taken on the day of vaccination. These receptors were taken from a man aged 45 to 65 who received an inactivated influenza vaccine. CDR3s include the opening cysteine and the closing phenylalanine or tryptophan. The D gene is left open where the match is weak. Clone size is not always given. Where it is, it says once, few, many or a class for expanded clones.

j_call: TRBJ1-1
v_call: TRBV6-5
d_call: NA
clone_size: NA
cdr3_aa: CASSYSGQMNAEAFF
cdr3_nt: TGTGCCAGCAGTTACTCGGGGCAGATGAACGCTGAAGCTTTCTTT

j_call: TRBJ2-3
v_call: TRBV24-1
d_call: NA
clone_size: NA
cdr3_aa: CATRGSTDTQYF
cdr3_nt: TGTGCCACTCGCGGTAGCACAGATACGCAGTATTTT

j_call: TRBJ1-1
v_call: TRBV6-5
d_call: TRBD1
clone_size: NA
cdr3_aa: CASSYTPGGRTEAFF
cdr3_nt: TGTGCCAGCAGTTACACGCCAGGGGGACGGACTGAAGCTTTCTTT

j_call: TRBJ2-6
v_call: TRBV7-9
d_call: NA
clone_size: NA
cdr3_aa: CASSLARLTSGANVLTF
cdr3_nt: TGTGCCAGCAGCTTAGCACGGCTTACCTCTGGGGCCAACGTCCTGACTTTC

j_call: TRBJ2-5
v_call: TRBV12-3/TRBV12-4
d_call: NA
clone_size: NA
cdr3_aa: CASRQQNQETQYF
cdr3_nt: TGTGCCAGCAGGCAGCAAAACCAAGAGACCCAGTACTTC

j_call: TRBJ1-1
v_call: TRBV20-1
d_call: TRBD1
clone_size: NA
cdr3_aa: CSARAPGGTAEAFF
cdr3_nt: TGCAGTGCTAGGGCCCCAGGGGGCACGGCTGAAGCTTTCTTT

j_call: TRBJ2-3
v_call: TRBV27
d_call: TRBD1
clone_size: NA
cdr3_aa: CASSPIGLQGEGDTQYF
cdr3_nt: TGTGCCAGCAGCCCAATTGGACTACAGGGGGAAGGAGATACGCAGTATTTT

j_call: TRBJ2-2
v_call: TRBV10-3
d_call: TRBD2
clone_size: many
cdr3_aa: CATDGGRNTGELFF
cdr3_nt: TGTGCCACCGACGGGGGGAGGAACACCGGGGAGCTGTTTTTT

j_call: TRBJ2-3
v_call: TRBV12-3/TRBV12-4
d_call: TRBD2
clone_size: NA
cdr3_aa: CASSTSGRAEDTQYF
cdr3_nt: TGTGCCAGCAGTACTAGCGGGAGGGCCGAGGATACGCAGTATTTT

j_call: TRBJ2-1
v_call: TRBV7-6
d_call: TRBD2
clone_size: NA
cdr3_aa: CASSLLAGGYSYNEQFF
cdr3_nt: TGTGCCAGCAGCTTACTAGCGGGGGGGTACTCCTACAATGAGCAGTTCTTC

j_call: TRBJ1-6
v_call: TRBV11-2
d_call: NA
clone_size: few
cdr3_aa: CATLPATVDSPLHF
cdr3_nt: TGTGCCACCCTTCCGGCGACAGTGGATTCACCCCTCCACTTT

j_call: TRBJ2-7
v_call: TRBV6-2/TRBV6-3
d_call: NA
clone_size: few
cdr3_aa: CASSFRQVFSYEQYF
cdr3_nt: TGTGCCAGCAGTTTTAGACAGGTGTTCTCCTACGAGCAGTACTTC

j_call: TRBJ2-1
v_call: TRBV20-1
d_call: NA
clone_size: NA
cdr3_aa: CSARDPLGNNEQFF
cdr3_nt: TGCAGTGCTAGAGACCCTCTAGGGAACAATGAGCAGTTCTTC

j_call: TRBJ2-3
v_call: TRBV5-1
d_call: NA
clone_size: many
cdr3_aa: CASSPRGGLTDTQYF
cdr3_nt: TGCGCCAGCAGCCCAAGGGGCGGCCTCACAGATACGCAGTATTTT

j_call: TRBJ2-5
v_call: TRBV11-2
d_call: NA
clone_size: NA
cdr3_aa: CASSYIAGRPTAQYF
cdr3_nt: TGTGCCAGCAGCTACATCGCGGGACGGCCCACGGCCCAGTACTTC

j_call: TRBJ2-3
v_call: TRBV6-2/TRBV6-3
d_call: NA
clone_size: NA
cdr3_aa: CASRGWVTDTQYF
cdr3_nt: TGTGCCAGCAGGGGTTGGGTTACAGATACGCAGTATTTT

j_call: TRBJ2-7
v_call: TRBV4-2
d_call: TRBD2
clone_size: few
cdr3_aa: CASSQVVSGGNSFAYEQYF
cdr3_nt: TGTGCCAGCAGCCAAGTGGTCAGCGGGGGCAACTCTTTTGCCTACGAGCAGTACTTC

j_call: TRBJ1-5
v_call: TRBV7-2
d_call: NA
clone_size: NA
cdr3_aa: CASSLARPGSNQPQHF
cdr3_nt: TGTGCCAGCAGCTTAGCGAGACCGGGGAGCAATCAGCCCCAGCATTTT

j_call: TRBJ2-4
v_call: TRBV6-2/TRBV6-3
d_call: TRBD2
clone_size: NA
cdr3_aa: CASSGWTSGGMLAKNIQYF
cdr3_nt: TGTGCCAGCAGTGGCTGGACTAGCGGGGGGATGTTAGCCAAAAACATTCAGTACTTC

j_call: TRBJ2-7
v_call: TRBV28
d_call: NA
clone_size: few
cdr3_aa: CASDAGQLVGQYF
cdr3_nt: TGTGCCAGCGATGCGGGACAGCTCGTCGGGCAGTACTTC

j_call: TRBJ2-3
v_call: TRBV20-1
d_call: TRBD2
clone_size: few
cdr3_aa: CSARGLAGADTQYF
cdr3_nt: TGCAGTGCTAGGGGACTAGCGGGAGCAGATACGCAGTATTTT

j_call: TRBJ1-1
v_call: TRBV12-3/TRBV12-4
d_call: NA
clone_size: many
cdr3_aa: CASSPGGANTEAFF
cdr3_nt: TGTGCCAGCAGCCCGGGGGGGGCGAACACTGAAGCTTTCTTT

j_call: TRBJ1-5
v_call: TRBV10-3
d_call: NA
clone_size: many
cdr3_aa: CAISERQSNQPQHF
cdr3_nt: TGTGCCATCAGTGAGCGCCAGAGCAATCAGCCCCAGCATTTT

j_call: TRBJ2-7
v_call: TRBV7-2
d_call: TRBD1
clone_size: NA
cdr3_aa: CASSLTGVHEQYF
cdr3_nt: TGTGCCAGCAGCCTCACAGGGGTCCACGAGCAGTACTTC

j_call: TRBJ2-7
v_call: TRBV28
d_call: NA
clone_size: many
cdr3_aa: CASSRSDEQYF
cdr3_nt: TGTGCCAGCAGCCGAAGTGACGAGCAGTACTTC

j_call: TRBJ2-7
v_call: TRBV9
d_call: NA
clone_size: few
cdr3_aa: CASSVDAGQSSYEQYF
cdr3_nt: TGTGCCAGCAGCGTAGATGCAGGACAGAGCTCCTACGAGCAGTACTTC

j_call: TRBJ2-2
v_call: TRBV2
d_call: NA
clone_size: NA
cdr3_aa: CASSFRGQSTGELFF
cdr3_nt: TGTGCCAGCAGTTTTAGGGGACAAAGCACCGGGGAGCTGTTTTTT

j_call: TRBJ1-3
v_call: TRBV11-1
d_call: TRBD1
clone_size: few
cdr3_aa: CASSLRGYRDSSGNTIYF
cdr3_nt: TGTGCCAGCAGCTTAAGGGGATACCGGGACAGCTCTGGAAACACCATATATTTT

j_call: TRBJ2-7
v_call: TRBV29-1
d_call: TRBD2
clone_size: NA
cdr3_aa: CSVITSGSFEQYF
cdr3_nt: TGCAGCGTCATTACTAGCGGGAGTTTCGAGCAGTACTTC

j_call: TRBJ1-4
v_call: TRBV12-3/TRBV12-4
d_call: NA
clone_size: NA
cdr3_aa: CASSPSQVANEKLLF
cdr3_nt: TGTGCCAGCAGTCCATCACAGGTTGCTAATGAAAAACTGCTTTTT

j_call: TRBJ2-7
v_call: TRBV29-1
d_call: TRBD2
clone_size: few
cdr3_aa: CSVEGGTASYEQYF
cdr3_nt: TGCAGCGTTGAGGGGGGGACTGCTTCCTACGAGCAGTACTTC

j_call: TRBJ2-1
v_call: TRBV6-5
d_call: NA
clone_size: many
cdr3_aa: CASSSLVEEFF
cdr3_nt: TGTGCCAGCAGTTCACTAGTTGAGGAGTTCTTC

j_call: TRBJ1-1
v_call: TRBV27
d_call: TRBD1
clone_size: few
cdr3_aa: CASSPGTGRRGDTEAFF
cdr3_nt: TGTGCCAGCAGTCCAGGGACAGGGCGGAGGGGGGACACTGAAGCTTTCTTT

j_call: TRBJ2-3
v_call: TRBV29-1
d_call: TRBD1
clone_size: NA
cdr3_aa: CSAGGHLSTDTQYF
cdr3_nt: TGCAGCGCAGGGGGACATCTTAGCACAGATACGCAGTATTTT

j_call: TRBJ2-3
v_call: TRBV20-1
d_call: NA
clone_size: NA
cdr3_aa: CSARVERGAYTQYF
cdr3_nt: TGCAGTGCTAGAGTGGAGAGAGGTGCTTATACGCAGTATTTT